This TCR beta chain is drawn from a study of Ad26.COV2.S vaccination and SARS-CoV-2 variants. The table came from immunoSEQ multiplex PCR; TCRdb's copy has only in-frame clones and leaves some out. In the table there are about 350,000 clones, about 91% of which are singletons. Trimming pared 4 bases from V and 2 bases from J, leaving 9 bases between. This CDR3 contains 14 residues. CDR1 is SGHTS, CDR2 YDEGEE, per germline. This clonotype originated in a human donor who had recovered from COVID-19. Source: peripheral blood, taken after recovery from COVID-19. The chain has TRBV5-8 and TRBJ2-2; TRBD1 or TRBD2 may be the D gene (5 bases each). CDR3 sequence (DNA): TGTGCCAGCAGCACCGGGACCAACACCGGGGAGCTGTTTTTT. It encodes CASSTGTNTGELFF.